This is a list of T cell receptor beta chains from one sample in a study of tumor and adjacent non-tumor tissue in lung cancer. TCRdb re-analysed the multiplex PCR reads in MiXCR, keeping a single row per CDR3 protein. This sample has some 78,000 distinct CDR3 sequences; around 85% occur once, and the top ten carry more than 10%. The sample was lung tumor tissue. These receptors originate from a woman aged 45-65 years with non-small cell lung cancer. CDR3s include the opening cysteine and the closing phenylalanine or tryptophan. The D gene is left open where the match is weak. Clone size is given for some rows only: seen once, a few or many times, or a class if the clone is expanded.

j_gene | d_gene | abundance | v_gene | CDR3aa | CDR3nt
TRBJ2-7 | TRBD2 | once | TRBV20-1 | CCAIDRLAGVGEQYF | TGCTGTGCTATAGACCGACTAGCGGGGGTAGGGGAGCAGTACTTC
TRBJ2-2 | - | many | TRBV12-3/TRBV12-4 | CASSPPTGRAGELFF | TGTGCCAGCAGTCCTCCGACAGGGAGGGCCGGGGAGCTGTTTTTT
TRBJ2-2 | - | - | TRBV20-1 | CSSTVRGHQNTGELFF | TGCAGTTCCACGGTTAGGGGACACCAAAACACCGGGGAGCTGTTTTTT
TRBJ2-6 | - | - | TRBV29-1 | CSAWALGSTGANVLTF | TGCAGCGCTTGGGCCCTCGGGAGCACTGGGGCTAATGTCCTGACTTTC
TRBJ2-7 | - | few | TRBV20-1 | CSARDPGCGNPYEQYF | TGCAGTGCTAGAGATCCGGGTTGCGGGAATCCCTACGAGCAATACTTC
TRBJ2-3 | - | - | TRBV28 | CVSTGTGGNTDTQYF | TGTGTCAGCACTGGGACGGGGGGCAACACAGATACGCAGTATTTT
TRBJ1-1 | - | few | TRBV5-1 | CASKPMNTEAFF | TGCGCCAGCAAACCAATGAACACTGAAGCTTTCTTT
TRBJ2-2 | - | - | TRBV11-2 | CTSSLVMFGELFF | TGTACTAGCAGCTTGGTTATGTTCGGGGAGCTGTTTTTT
TRBJ2-1 | - | - | TRBV2 | CTSSGGLVNEQFF | TGTACCAGCAGTGGAGGGCTAGTCAATGAGCAGTTCTTC
TRBJ1-3 | - | - | TRBV29-1 | CSVWTDFGNTMYF | TGCAGCGTCTGGACTGACTTTGGAAACACCATGTATTTC
TRBJ2-2 | TRBD2 | - | TRBV5-5 | CASNSKGLAATGELFF | TGTGCCAGCAATTCTAAAGGACTAGCGGCCACAGGGGAGCTGTTTTTT
TRBJ1-1 | - | - | TRBV10-2 | CAIRDSNTETFF | TGCGCCATCAGGGACTCGAACACTGAAACTTTCTTT
TRBJ2-2 | - | - | TRBV6-5 | CDSCYGADHTGELFF | TGTGACAGCTGTTACGGAGCGGACCACACCGGGGAGCTGTTTTTT
TRBJ2-1 | - | - | TRBV6-1 | CASSDPGLHKKSSYNEQFF | TGTGCAAGCAGTGACCCAGGACTCCATAAGAAAAGCTCCTACAATGAGCAGTTCTTC
TRBJ2-3 | - | - | TRBV12-3/TRBV12-4 | CASTLDTSGSTDTQYF | TGTGCCAGCACTTTAGATACAAGTGGATCCACAGATACGCAGTATTTT
TRBJ2-3 | - | - | TRBV10-2 | CASSERDDGITDTQYF | TGCGCCAGTAGTGAAAGGGACGACGGGATCACAGATACGCAGTATTTT
TRBJ2-3 | - | - | TRBV29-1 | CGDGQTSTDTQYF | TGCGGCGATGGTCAGACCAGCACAGATACGCAGTATTTT
TRBJ2-3 | - | - | TRBV6-1 | CFSSVPQTSTDTQYF | TGTTTCAGCAGTGTCCCTCAGACTAGCACAGATACGCAGTATTTT
TRBJ2-7 | TRBD2 | - | TRBV6-1 | CASSEARGSGSGSIGQYF | TGTGCCAGCAGTGAAGCGCGCGGGAGTGGGAGTGGATCAATTGGGCAGTACTTC
TRBJ1-5 | - | - | TRBV5-6 | CASSLPVSGNQLQHF | TGTGCCAGCAGCTTGCCGGTGAGTGGCAATCAGCTTCAGCATTTT
TRBJ1-5 | TRBD1 | many | TRBV30 | CAWSPQTGSGNQPQHF | TGTGCCTGGAGTCCCCAGACAGGGTCGGGTAATCAGCCCCAGCATTTT
TRBJ2-7 | TRBD1 | - | TRBV30 | CAWNQGTASHEQYF | TGTGCCTGGAATCAGGGGACAGCCTCTCACGAGCAGTACTTC
TRBJ2-7 | TRBD1 | - | TRBV20-1 | CSVRDLAGGWYEQYF | TGCAGTGTTAGAGATCTGGCAGGGGGCTGGTACGAGCAGTATTTC
TRBJ2-5 | TRBD1 | - | TRBV5-1 | CANSPSPRGGGETQYF | TGCGCCAACAGCCCGAGCCCGAGAGGGGGCGGGGAGACCCAGTACTTC
TRBJ2-1 | - | - | TRBV5-6 | CASTLEAGLIPTQRYEQFF | TGTGCCAGCACCTTGGAGGCAGGCCTCATCCCCACGCAGCGTTATGAGCAGTTCTTC
TRBJ1-3 | - | - | TRBV4-1 | CASSPKLGISGNTIYF | TGCGCAAGCAGCCCCAAACTCGGTATCTCTGGAAACACCATATATTTT
TRBJ2-5 | - | - | TRBV29-1 | CSFVVGGGWETQYF | TGCAGCTTTGTTGTTGGGGGAGGTTGGGAGACCCAGTATTTC
TRBJ2-1 | - | - | TRBV4-1 | CASSQDPQGTFNEQFF | TGCGCCAGCAGCCAAGACCCGCAGGGGACCTTCAATGAGCAGTTCTTC
TRBJ1-6 | - | - | TRBV5-6 | CASSFSVRGLRSPLHF | TGTGCCAGCAGTTTCTCAGTCAGGGGATTAAGATCACCCCTCCACTTT
TRBJ1-2 | - | once | TRBV20-1 | CSARETSNYGYTF | TGCAGTGCTAGGGAGACCTCAAACTATGGCTACACATTC
TRBJ1-1 | TRBD1 | once | TRBV11-1 | CASSSVDRLNTEAFF | TGTGCCAGCAGCTCCGTGGACAGGTTGAACACCGAAGCTTTCTTT
TRBJ2-1 | - | few | TRBV20-1 | CNARELSSSDLGEQLF | TGCAATGCTAGAGAGTTGAGTAGCTCTGATCTCGGCGAGCAGTTATTC
TRBJ1-6 | TRBD1 | once | TRBV10-2 | CASSLLDRDRGNSPVHF | TGCGCCAGCAGCCTCCTCGACCGGGACAGGGGTAATTCACCCGTCCACTTT
TRBJ2-7 | - | - | TRBV11-2 | CTSGLAVGTSYEQYF | TGTACCAGCGGCTTAGCGGTGGGCACGTCCTACGAGCAGTACTTC
TRBJ2-7 | - | - | TRBV28 | CASSLSSYEQYF | TGTGCCAGCAGCCTCAGCTCATACGAGCAGTACTTC
TRBJ2-1 | - | - | TRBV6-1 | CASSERQLDFLLSTAYNEEFF | TGTGCCAGCAGTGAGCGCCAGTTAGACTTCTTACTCTCGACAGCCTACAATGAGGAGTTCTTC
TRBJ2-7 | - | once | TRBV10-2 | CAIGRTGPKAYEQYF | TGCGCCATCGGGAGGACAGGGCCTAAGGCCTACGAGCAGTACTTC
TRBJ2-1 | - | many | TRBV7-9 | CASSPGPLSEQFF | TGTGCCAGCAGCCCGGGACCGCTGAGTGAGCAGTTCTTC
TRBJ1-2 | TRBD1 | - | TRBV12-3/TRBV12-4 | CASGGTGIYYGYTF | TGTGCCAGCGGCGGGACAGGGATCTACTATGGCTACACTTTC
TRBJ2-1 | - | - | TRBV11-2 | CASTSRAGNNEQFF | TGTGCCAGCACCTCCAGAGCGGGTAATAATGAGCAGTTCTTC
TRBJ2-2 | TRBD2 | - | TRBV29-1 | CSVVQGTSGINTGELLF | TGCAGCGTTGTTCAGGGGACTAGCGGAATCAACACTGGGGAGCTGTTGTTT
TRBJ2-3 | - | - | TRBV5-5 | CATSLVAITDTQYF | TGTGCCACCAGCTTGGTTGCGATCACAGATACACAGTATTTT
TRBJ2-5 | - | - | TRBV12-3/TRBV12-4 | CASGYRGLQETEYF | TGTGCCAGCGGTTATCGGGGCTTGCAAGAGACCGAGTACTTC
TRBJ1-2 | - | - | TRBV28 | CAGRTGEHGYGYTF | TGTGCCGGCAGGACCGGGGAACATGGGTATGGCTACACCTTC
TRBJ2-7 | TRBD1 | - | TRBV20-1 | CSARNRAGGWYEQYF | TGCAGTGCTAGAAATAGGGCAGGGGGCTGGTACGAGCAGTACTTC